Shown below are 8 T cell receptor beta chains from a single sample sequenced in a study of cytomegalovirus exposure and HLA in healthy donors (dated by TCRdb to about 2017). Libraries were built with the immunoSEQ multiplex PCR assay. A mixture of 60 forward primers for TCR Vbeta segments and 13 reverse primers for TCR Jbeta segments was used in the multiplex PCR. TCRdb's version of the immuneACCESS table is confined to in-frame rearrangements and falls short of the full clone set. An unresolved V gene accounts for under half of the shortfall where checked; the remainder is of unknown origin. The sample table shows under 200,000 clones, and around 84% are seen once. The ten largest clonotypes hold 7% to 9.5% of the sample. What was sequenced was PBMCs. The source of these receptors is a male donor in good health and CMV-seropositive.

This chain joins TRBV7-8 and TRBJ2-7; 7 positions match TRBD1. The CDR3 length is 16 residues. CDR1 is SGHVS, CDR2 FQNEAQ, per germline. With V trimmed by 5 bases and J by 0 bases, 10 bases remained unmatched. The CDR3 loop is CASSVRPGTVSYEQYF. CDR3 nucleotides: TGTGCCAGCAGCGTACGACCCGGGACAGTCTCCTACGAGCAGTACTTC.

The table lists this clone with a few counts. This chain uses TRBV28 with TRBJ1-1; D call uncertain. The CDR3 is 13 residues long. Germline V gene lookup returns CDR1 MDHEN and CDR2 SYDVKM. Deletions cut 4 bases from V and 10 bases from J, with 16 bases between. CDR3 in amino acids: CASSSIATKTAFF. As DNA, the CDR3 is TGTGCCAGCAGTTCTATAGCCACTAAGACAGCTTTCTTT.

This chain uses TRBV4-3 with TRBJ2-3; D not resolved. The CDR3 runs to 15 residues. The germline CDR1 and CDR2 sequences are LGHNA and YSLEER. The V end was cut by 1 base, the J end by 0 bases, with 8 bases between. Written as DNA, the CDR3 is TGCGCCAGCAGCCAAGGGCTTCTTAGCACAGATACGCAGTATTTT. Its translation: CASSQGLLSTDTQYF.

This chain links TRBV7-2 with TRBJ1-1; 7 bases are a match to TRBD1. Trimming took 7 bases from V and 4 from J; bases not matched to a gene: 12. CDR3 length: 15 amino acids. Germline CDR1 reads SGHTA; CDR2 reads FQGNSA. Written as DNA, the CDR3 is TGTGCCAGCACCCCGTGGGCAGGGGGGAGCACTGAAGCTTTCTTT. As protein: CASTPWAGGSTEAFF. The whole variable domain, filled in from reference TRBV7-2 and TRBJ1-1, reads GAGVSQSPSNKVTEKGKDVELRCDPISGHTALYWYRQSLGQGLEFLIYFQGNSAPDKSGLPSDRFSAERTGGSVSTLTIQRTQQEDSAVYLCASTPWAGGSTEAFFGQGTRLTVV.

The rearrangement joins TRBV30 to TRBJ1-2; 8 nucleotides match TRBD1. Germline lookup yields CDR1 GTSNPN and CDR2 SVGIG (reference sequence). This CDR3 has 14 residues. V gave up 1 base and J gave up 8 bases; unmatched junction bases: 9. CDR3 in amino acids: CAWSARRTGRGYTF. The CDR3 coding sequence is TGTGCCTGGAGTGCCCGGAGGACAGGGAGGGGCTACACCTTC.

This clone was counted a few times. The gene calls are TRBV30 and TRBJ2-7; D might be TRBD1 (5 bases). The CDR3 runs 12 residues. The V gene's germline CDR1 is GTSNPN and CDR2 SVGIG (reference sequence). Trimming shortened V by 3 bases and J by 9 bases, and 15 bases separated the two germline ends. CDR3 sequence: CAWSGGATAQYF. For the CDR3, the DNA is TGTGCCTGGAGCGGTGGGGCAACGGCGCAGTACTTC.

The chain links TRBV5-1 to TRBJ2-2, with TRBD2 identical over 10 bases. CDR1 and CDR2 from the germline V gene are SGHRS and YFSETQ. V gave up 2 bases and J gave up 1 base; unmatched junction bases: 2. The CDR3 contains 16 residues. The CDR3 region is CASSFSSGGNTGELFF. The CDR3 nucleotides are TGCGCCAGCAGCTTTTCTAGCGGGGGGAACACCGGGGAGCTGTTTTTT.

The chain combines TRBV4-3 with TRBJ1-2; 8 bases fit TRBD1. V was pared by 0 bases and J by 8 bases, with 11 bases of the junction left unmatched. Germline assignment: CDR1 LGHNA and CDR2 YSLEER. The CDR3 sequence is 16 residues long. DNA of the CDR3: TGCGCCAGCAGCCAAGATTCGTGGCAGGGGGCTCAAGGCTACACCTTC. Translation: CASSQDSWQGAQGYTF.